Shown below are 28 T cell receptor beta chains from a single sample sequenced in a study of blood T cell repertoires in COVID-19. The repertoire was sequenced with immunoSEQ multiplex PCR; TCRdb's copy has only in-frame clones and lacks some. The data contain about 62,000 clones, around 91% of them singletons. The specimen was peripheral blood. These receptors all come from a woman between 55 and 75 years old with COVID-19, enrolled during active disease.

The CDR3 DNA reads as TGTGCTAGTGGTCCTGTGAGCGTTACCCTGGAGGAGACCCAGTACTTC. This translates into CASGPVSVTLEETQYF. The V call is TRBV12-5, the J call TRBJ2-5, with D unclear. The CDR3 consists of 16 residues. Germline values: CDR1 LGHNT, CDR2 FRNRAP. The germline V and J ends were trimmed by 5 bases and 5 bases, with 21 bases remaining between them.

This clone was seen a single time. The chain joins TRBV19 to TRBJ1-1, with 7 bases aligning to TRBD1. The CDR3 length is 13 residues. The V gene's germline CDR1 is LNHDA and CDR2 SQIVND (reference sequence). Losses at the gene ends were 6 bases for V and 6 bases for J; bases not matched to a gene: 7. DNA for the CDR3: TGTGCCAGTAGCGGACAGGTAGGGGCTGAAGCTTTCTTT. Amino acid sequence: CASSGQVGAEAFF.

V and J are TRBV7-2 and TRBJ1-6; perhaps TRBD1 as D (5 bases). The germline V and J ends were trimmed by 0 bases and 0 bases, with 9 bases remaining between them. In germline, CDR1 is SGHTA, CDR2 FQGNSA. The CDR3 loop spans 17 amino acids. The CDR3 DNA reads TGTGCCAGCAGCTTAGCGGGGCGAAGCTCCTATAATTCACCCCTCCACTTT. Translated, it gives CASSLAGRSSYNSPLHF.

The CDR3 here is CASSMPSWTSGSNEQFF. As DNA, the CDR3 is TGTGCCAGTAGTATGCCCAGCTGGACTAGCGGGAGCAATGAGCAGTTCTTC. The chain uses TRBV19 and TRBJ2-1, with 13 bases lining up with TRBD2. The CDR3 covers 17 residues. Looked up from germline, CDR1 is LNHDA and CDR2 is SQIVND (reference sequence). The V segment lost 3 bases and the J segment 6 bases; nucleotides outside the gene matches: 8.

The rearrangement links TRBV3-1 (or the pseudogene TRBV3-2) to TRBJ1-1, with D tentatively TRBD1 (5 bases). Trimming removed 1 base at V and 4 bases at J, with 10 bases between. Germline V gene data show CDR1 as LGHDT and CDR2 as YNNKEL (reference sequence). This CDR3 has 14 amino acids. Here the CDR3 DNA reads TGTGCCAGCAGCCAAGCGGAGGGGAGCACTGAAGCTTTCTTT. It specifies CASSQAEGSTEAFF.

V and J are TRBV3-1 (or the pseudogene TRBV3-2) and TRBJ2-1; perhaps TRBD2 as D (6 bases). Per germline, CDR1 LGHDT and CDR2 YNNKEL (reference sequence). Trimming cost V 4 bases and J 6 bases, with 16 bases left between them. This CDR3 contains 15 residues. The CDR3 protein is CASSPVGGLGNEQFF. CDR3 nucleotide sequence: TGTGCCAGCAGCCCAGTCGGGGGATTGGGCAATGAGCAGTTCTTC.

The rearrangement links TRBV5-1 to TRBJ2-2; D ambiguous. Trimming stripped 2 bases from V and 1 base from J, with 6 bases between. The CDR3 covers 14 residues. CDR1 is SGHRS and CDR2 is YFSETQ in the germline V gene. The CDR3 nucleotides are TGCGCCAGCAGCTTAACTGGGAACACCGGGGAGCTGTTTTTT. Translating gives CASSLTGNTGELFF.

This clone was observed a single time. This chain connects TRBV27 to TRBJ1-5; 8 nucleotides line up with TRBD1. Germline V gene lookup returns CDR1 MNHEY and CDR2 SMNVEV (reference sequence). Losses at the gene ends were 6 bases for V and 7 bases for J; bases not matched to a gene: 11. The CDR3 totals 15 residues. CDR3 sequence (DNA): TGTGCCAGCAGCCTTTACCAGGGGGCAAGACAGCCCCAGCATTTT. It encodes CASSLYQGARQPQHF.

CDR3: CASSIRGTEKNQPQHF. The CDR3 DNA reads TGTGCCAGTAGTATTAGAGGGACAGAAAAAAATCAGCCCCAGCATTTT. This chain joins TRBV19 and TRBJ1-5, with TRBD1 identical over 7 bases. The germline V gene encodes CDR1 LNHDA and CDR2 SQIVND (reference sequence). J lost 4 bases, V lost 3 bases, and 9 bases had no gene match. The CDR3 loop spans 16 amino acids.

This clone appeared a few times. J is TRBJ2-7 and V is TRBV7-9; 11 bases align to TRBD1. CDR1 is SEHNR, CDR2 FQNEAQ, per germline (reference sequence). Trimming at V came to 7 bases and at J to 3 bases, leaving 8 bases not matched to a gene. The CDR3 covers 15 residues. The CDR3 DNA reads TGTGCCAGCATCCATCTTGGGACAGGGGGCTACGAGCAGTACTTC. Translating gives CASIHLGTGGYEQYF.

This sequence joins TRBV6-6 and TRBJ1-1; 7 nucleotides line up with TRBD1. CDR1 is MNHNY and CDR2 is SVGAGI in the germline V gene (reference sequence). Trimming cost V 5 bases and J 1 base; bases outside gene matches: 1. The CDR3 totals 13 residues. As DNA, the CDR3 is TGTGCCAGCAGTCGGACAGGGAACACTGAAGCTTTCTTT. This translates into CASSRTGNTEAFF.

V and J are TRBV6-6 and TRBJ2-5; D might be TRBD2 (6 bases). Between the trimmed V and J ends, which lost 8 bases and 3 bases, there was a span of 13 bases. The CDR3 is 13 residues long. Germline loops: CDR1 MNHNY, CDR2 SVGAGI (reference sequence). Written as DNA, the CDR3 is TGTGCCAGCCGCCCCGGGGGTAAAGAGACCCAGTACTTC. This translates into CASRPGGKETQYF.

About this clone itself: A read error may produce the germline difference seen at one junction end. The rearrangement links TRBV6-2 or TRBV6-3 to TRBJ2-1; 8 positions agree with TRBD2. Germline V gives CDR1 MNHEY, CDR2 SVGEGT. The CDR3 consists of 15 residues. CDR3 sequence: CASSYSRGSGNLKFF. CDR3 bases: TGTGCCAGCAGCTACTCACGGGGTAGCGGGAATTTAAAGTTCTTC.

This clone was recorded a few times. The chain employs TRBV4-1 and TRBJ2-7; 9 nucleotides line up with TRBD1. Per the germline V gene, CDR1 is MGHRA and CDR2 is YSYEKL. The V and J ends lost 4 bases and 6 bases, in that order; junction bases with no gene match: 10. The length of the CDR3 is 15 residues. The DNA for the CDR3 is TGCGCCAGCAGCCCCGGCCGGGACAGGGTTTCCGAGCAGTACTTC. Protein sequence: CASSPGRDRVSEQYF.

V is TRBV5-6 and J is TRBJ1-2; possible D gene TRBD1, 6 bases. There are 13 residues in the CDR3. Trimming stripped 6 bases from V and 8 bases from J, with 17 bases between. CDR1 is SGHDT, CDR2 YYEEEE, per germline. Here the CDR3 DNA reads TGTGCCAGCACCGAGCCGGGGGGGGCCGGCTACACCTTC. It is translated as CASTEPGGAGYTF.

This clone showed up just a few times. V and J are TRBV5-8 and TRBJ2-1, with 9 bases lining up with TRBD2. This CDR3 is 18 amino acids long. Germline CDR1 SGHTS, CDR2 YDEGEE. The trim removed 4 bases at V and 4 bases at J, leaving 15 bases unmatched. CDR3 sequence: CASSLSWGGRASYNEQFF. The CDR3 DNA follows: TGTGCCAGCAGCCTCTCATGGGGCGGGAGGGCCTCGTACAATGAGCAGTTCTTC.

The V gene is TRBV12-3 or TRBV12-4, the J gene TRBJ2-1; tentatively, D is TRBD2 (6 bases). CDR3 length equals 13 residues. With 6 bases removed from V and 7 bases from J, the gap between germline ends came to 13 bases. The CDR3 nucleotides are TGTGCCAGCAGCAAAACTAGCAGAAATGAGCAGTTCTTC. Protein sequence: CASSKTSRNEQFF.

This chain joins TRBV11-3 and TRBJ2-5; TRBD1 matches 8 bases. The CDR3 has 15 amino acids. Germline V gives CDR1 SGHNT, CDR2 YENEEA. With V trimmed by 6 bases and J by 3 bases, 9 bases remained unmatched. This chain's CDR3 is CASRPRDRGKETQYF. CDR3 DNA: TGTGCCAGCAGGCCCCGTGACAGGGGAAAAGAGACCCAGTACTTC.

A single count supports this clone. This chain links TRBV5-1 with TRBJ1-5; 10 nucleotides match TRBD1. V lost 5 bases and J lost 5; bases outside the gene matches: 7. Germline assignment: CDR1 SGHRS and CDR2 YFSETQ. This CDR3 is built from 15 residues. CDR3 DNA sequence: TGCGCCAGCAGTCGTTCCGGGACAGGGGATCAGCCCCAGCATTTT. Protein product: CASSRSGTGDQPQHF.

This chain links TRBV5-4 with TRBJ2-4; TRBD2 matches at 10 bases. The CDR3 totals 14 residues. V was clipped by 5 bases and J by 7 bases; unmatched bases: 6. CDR1 SGHNT and CDR2 YYREEE come from the germline V gene (reference sequence). The CDR3 loop reads CASRAGGPSNIQYF. As DNA, the CDR3 is TGTGCCAGCAGAGCGGGAGGGCCCTCGAACATTCAGTACTTC.

As DNA, the CDR3 is TGTGCCAGCAGTTCAGGGGATTATGGCTACACCTTC. It specifies CASSSGDYGYTF. The V call is TRBV6-6, the J call TRBJ1-2; tentatively, D is TRBD1 (6 bases). This CDR3 region has 12 residues. Trimming removed 4 bases from V and 5 bases from J, with 8 bases in between. Germline CDR1 is MNHNY and CDR2 is SVGAGI (reference sequence).

This chain's CDR3 is CASSQELSEKLFF. Here the CDR3 DNA reads TGTGCCAGCAGCCAAGAATTAAGCGAAAAACTGTTTTTT. The gene calls are TRBV4-2 and TRBJ1-4; D is undetermined. V was pared by 0 bases and J by 8 bases, with 7 bases between. This CDR3 is 13 amino acids long. Germline V gene lookup returns CDR1 LGHNA and CDR2 YNFKEQ.

The genes are TRBV9 and TRBJ2-1; D remains unclear. Germline V gene sequence: CDR1 SGDLS, CDR2 YYNGEE. This CDR3 has 15 residues. V was pared by 0 bases and J by 5 bases, with 12 bases between. CDR3 in DNA: TGTGCCAGCAGCGTAGAGCCCACCCCGGACAATGAGCAGTTCTTC. Translation: CASSVEPTPDNEQFF.

Concerning this clone: At one end the junction does not follow the germline gene, possibly because of a read error. The J gene is TRBJ2-1, the V gene TRBV7-7; D unresolved. Germline loops: CDR1 SSHAT, CDR2 FNYEAQ (reference sequence). This CDR3 spans 13 amino acids. This chain's CDR3 is CASSLGQSNEQFF. The CDR3 DNA reads as TGTGCTAGCAGCTTAGGGCAGTCCAATGAGCAGTTCTTC.

The chain couples TRBV19 to TRBJ1-6, with no clear D. CDR1 is LNHDA and CDR2 is SQIVND in the germline V gene (reference sequence). With 0 bases removed from V and 5 bases from J, the gap between germline ends came to 8 bases. This CDR3 is 15 amino acids long. The CDR3 here is CASSIDLSHNSPLHF. The CDR3 nucleotides read TGTGCCAGTAGTATAGATCTCTCTCATAATTCACCCCTCCACTTT.

CDR3 nucleotides: TGTGCCAGCAGCTCGACAGGGTTAGTAGAGACCCAGTACTTC. Amino acid sequence: CASSSTGLVETQYF. J is TRBJ2-5 and V is TRBV11-3, with TRBD1 identical over 7 bases. The CDR3 extends over 14 amino acids. CDR1 and CDR2 (germline): SGHNT, YENEEA. V gave up 4 bases and J gave up 4 bases; unmatched junction bases: 6.

The gene calls are TRBV29-1 and TRBJ1-1; 9 nucleotides line up with TRBD1. CDR1 and CDR2 from the germline V gene are SQVTM and ANQGSEA. The CDR3 is 12 residues long. Unmatched junction bases numbered 3, after V lost 6 bases and J lost 4 bases. The CDR3 loop reads CSVTGGGTEAFF. For the CDR3, the DNA is TGCAGCGTCACAGGGGGCGGCACTGAAGCTTTCTTT.

The genes are TRBV19 and TRBJ1-5, with no clear D. The CDR3 sequence is 14 residues long. The ends were cut back, 7 bases at V and 5 bases at J, with 15 bases in the middle. Germline V gives CDR1 LNHDA, CDR2 SQIVND (reference sequence). CDR3 amino acids: CASKFWANDQPQHF. CDR3 nucleotide sequence: TGTGCCAGTAAGTTTTGGGCAAACGATCAGCCCCAGCATTTT.